This section outlines one TCR beta chain sequence together with its context. Its antigen is as yet unknown. Single viable CD3+CD4+CD8-CD45RO+ cells were sorted as the memory CD4+ T cells. Donors' CMV status reflects serum IgG against pp150, pp28, p38, p52. Trimming cost V 0 bases and J 0 bases, with 15 bases left between them. Germline lookup yields CDR1 LGHNA and CDR2 YSLEER. The CDR3 runs 18 residues. The record originates from a study of memory CD4+ T cells and cytomegalovirus serostatus. Findings and caveats of the study: Repertoires predicted CMV serostatus with median bootstrapped AUC of about 0.96. About 40% of the roughly 150 known CMV-associated TCRbeta sequences appeared in CD4+ memory.

TCRdb's table, derived via immunoSEQ multiplex PCR, lists solely in-frame clones and lacks some. The sample holds some 35,000 clones, 70% to 85% seen once. This TCR was sampled from an adult in good health and CMV-seropositive. The V and J genes are TRBV4-3 and TRBJ1-3; maybe TRBD1 (5 bases). The sample comprised memory CD4+ T cells from blood. The CDR3 loop is CASSQDPTGWSSGNTIYF. As DNA, the CDR3 is TGCGCCAGCAGCCAAGATCCTACAGGCTGGAGCTCTGGAAACACCATATATTTT.